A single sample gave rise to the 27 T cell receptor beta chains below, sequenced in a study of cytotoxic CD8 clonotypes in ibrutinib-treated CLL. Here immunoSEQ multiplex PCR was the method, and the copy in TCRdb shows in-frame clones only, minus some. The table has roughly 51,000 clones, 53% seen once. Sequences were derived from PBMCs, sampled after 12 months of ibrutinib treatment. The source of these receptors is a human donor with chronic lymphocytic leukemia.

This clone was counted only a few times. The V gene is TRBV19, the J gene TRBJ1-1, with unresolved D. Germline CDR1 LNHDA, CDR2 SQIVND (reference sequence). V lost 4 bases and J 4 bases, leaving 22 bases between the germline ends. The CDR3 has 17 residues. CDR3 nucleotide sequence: TGTGCCAGTAGTAGAGCTCGTGACGGCCCGAGGAGCACTGAAGCTTTCTTT. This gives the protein CASSRARDGPRSTEAFF.

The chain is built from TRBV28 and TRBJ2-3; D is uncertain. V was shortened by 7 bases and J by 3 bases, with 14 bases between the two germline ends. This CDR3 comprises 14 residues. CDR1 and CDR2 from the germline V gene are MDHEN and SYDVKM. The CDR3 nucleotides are TGTGCCAGCACCTCGGATGGATGGACAGATACGCAGTATTTT. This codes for CASTSDGWTDTQYF.

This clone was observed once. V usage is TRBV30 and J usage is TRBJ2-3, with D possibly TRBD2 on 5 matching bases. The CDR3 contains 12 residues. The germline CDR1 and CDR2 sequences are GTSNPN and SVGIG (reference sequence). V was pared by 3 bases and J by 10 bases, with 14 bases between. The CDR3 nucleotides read TGTGCCTGGAGGCAGCGGAATCTTGCGCAGTATTTT. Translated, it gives CAWRQRNLAQYF. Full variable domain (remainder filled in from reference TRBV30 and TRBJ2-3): SQTIHQWPATLVQPVGSPLSLECTVEGTSNPNLYWYRQAAGRGLQLLFYSVGIGQISSEVPQNLSASRPQDRQFILSSKKLLLSDSGFYLCAWRQRNLAQYFGPGTRLTVL.

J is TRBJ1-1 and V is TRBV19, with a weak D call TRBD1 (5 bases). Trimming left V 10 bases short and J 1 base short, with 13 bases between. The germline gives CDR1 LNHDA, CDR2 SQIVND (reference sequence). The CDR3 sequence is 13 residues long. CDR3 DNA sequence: TGTGCCACCTCACAGGTGGCGAACACTGAAGCTTTCTTT. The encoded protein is CATSQVANTEAFF.

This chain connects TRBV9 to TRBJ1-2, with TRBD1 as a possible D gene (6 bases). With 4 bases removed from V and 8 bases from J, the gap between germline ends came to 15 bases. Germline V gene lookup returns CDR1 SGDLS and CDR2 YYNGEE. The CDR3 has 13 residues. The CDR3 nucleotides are TGTGCCAGCAGCCCCCGGGGGGGCTGGGGCTACACCTTC. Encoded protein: CASSPRGGWGYTF.

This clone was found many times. CDR3 amino acids: CASSASALYEQYF. The CDR3 coding sequence is TGTGCCAGCAGTGCCAGCGCCCTTTACGAGCAGTACTTC. The chain combines TRBV6-1 with TRBJ2-7; D is unclear. CDR1 is MNHNS, CDR2 SASEGT, per germline. CDR3 size: 13 residues. V lost 4 bases and J lost 4, with 11 bases in between.

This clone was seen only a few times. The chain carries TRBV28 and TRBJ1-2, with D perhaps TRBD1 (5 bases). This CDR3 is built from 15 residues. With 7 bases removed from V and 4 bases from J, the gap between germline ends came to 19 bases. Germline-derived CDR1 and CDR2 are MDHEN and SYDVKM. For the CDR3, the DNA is TGTGCCAGCACCGGAGGAGGGGCGCCCAGCTATGGCTACACCTTC. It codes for CASTGGGAPSYGYTF.

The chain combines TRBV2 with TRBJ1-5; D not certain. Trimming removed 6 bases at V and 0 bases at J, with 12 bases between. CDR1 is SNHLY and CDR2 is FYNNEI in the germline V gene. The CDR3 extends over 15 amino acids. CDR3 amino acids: CASRVTDHSNQPQHF. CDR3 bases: TGTGCCAGCAGAGTGACGGACCATAGCAATCAGCCCCAGCATTTT.

CDR3 sequence: CASSPPPSTSNQPQHF. The CDR3 bases are TGTGCCAGCAGTCCGCCGCCGAGTACCTCCAATCAGCCCCAGCATTTT. This sequence joins TRBV28 and TRBJ1-5; D not certain. Germline values: CDR1 MDHEN, CDR2 SYDVKM. CDR3 size: 16 residues. V was trimmed by 5 bases and J by 3 bases, leaving 17 bases between them.

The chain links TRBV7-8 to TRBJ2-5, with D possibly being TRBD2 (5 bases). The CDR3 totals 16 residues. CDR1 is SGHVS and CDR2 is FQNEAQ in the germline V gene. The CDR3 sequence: CASIRTGPHPGGTQYF. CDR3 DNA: TGTGCTAGTATAAGAACTGGGCCCCACCCCGGAGGGACCCAGTACTTC.

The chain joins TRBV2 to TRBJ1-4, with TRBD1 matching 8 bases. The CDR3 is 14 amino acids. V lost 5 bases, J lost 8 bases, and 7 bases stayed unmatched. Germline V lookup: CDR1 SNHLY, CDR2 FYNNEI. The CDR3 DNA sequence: TGTGCCAGCAGTTTCCAGGGGGCGAGGGAAAAACTGTTTTTT. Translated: CASSFQGAREKLFF.

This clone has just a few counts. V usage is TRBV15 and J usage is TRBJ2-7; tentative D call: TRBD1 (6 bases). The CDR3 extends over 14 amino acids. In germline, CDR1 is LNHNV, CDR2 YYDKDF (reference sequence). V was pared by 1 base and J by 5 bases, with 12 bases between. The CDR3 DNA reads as TGTGCCACCAGCAGAGCGTTTCAGGGGCACGAGCAGTACTTC. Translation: CATSRAFQGHEQYF.

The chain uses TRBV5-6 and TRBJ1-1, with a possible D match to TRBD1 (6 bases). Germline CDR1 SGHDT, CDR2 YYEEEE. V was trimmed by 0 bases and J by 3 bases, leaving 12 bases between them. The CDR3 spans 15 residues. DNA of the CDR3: TGTGCCAGCAGCTTGGGTGCAGGGGTGGACACTGAAGCTTTCTTT. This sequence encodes CASSLGAGVDTEAFF.

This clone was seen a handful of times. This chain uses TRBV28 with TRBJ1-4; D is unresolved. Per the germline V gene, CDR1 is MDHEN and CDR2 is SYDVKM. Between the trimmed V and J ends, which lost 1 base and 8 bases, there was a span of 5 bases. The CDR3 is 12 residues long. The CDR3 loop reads CASSLLGEKLFF. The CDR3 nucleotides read TGTGCCAGCAGTTTATTGGGCGAAAAACTGTTTTTT.

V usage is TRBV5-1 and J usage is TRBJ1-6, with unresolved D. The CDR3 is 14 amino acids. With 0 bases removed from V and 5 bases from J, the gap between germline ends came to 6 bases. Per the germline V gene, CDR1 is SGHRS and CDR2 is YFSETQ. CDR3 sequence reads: CASSLVPDNSPLHF. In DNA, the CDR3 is TGCGCCAGCAGCTTGGTGCCGGATAATTCACCCCTCCACTTT.

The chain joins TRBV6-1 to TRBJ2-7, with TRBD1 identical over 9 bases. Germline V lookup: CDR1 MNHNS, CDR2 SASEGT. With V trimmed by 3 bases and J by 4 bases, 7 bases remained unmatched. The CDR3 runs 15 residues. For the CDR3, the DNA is TGTGCCAGCAGTGACCCGGGACAGGGAGGGTACGAGCAGTACTTC. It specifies CASSDPGQGGYEQYF.

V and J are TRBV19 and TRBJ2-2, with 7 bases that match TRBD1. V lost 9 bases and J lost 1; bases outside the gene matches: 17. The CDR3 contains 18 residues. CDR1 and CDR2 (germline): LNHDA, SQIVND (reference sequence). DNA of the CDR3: TGTGCCAGCGCCAACAGGGGATCCCTCTCCCGGAACACCGGGGAGCTGTTTTTT. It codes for CASANRGSLSRNTGELFF.

Here the CDR3 DNA reads TGCGCCAGCAGCCCCGGGGGAGGGTATGGCTACACCTTC. Its protein product is CASSPGGGYGYTF. The rearrangement uses TRBV5-1 and TRBJ1-2; perhaps TRBD1 as D (5 bases). V was pared by 4 bases and J by 5 bases, with 12 bases between. The length of the CDR3 is 13 residues. Germline V gives CDR1 SGHRS, CDR2 YFSETQ.

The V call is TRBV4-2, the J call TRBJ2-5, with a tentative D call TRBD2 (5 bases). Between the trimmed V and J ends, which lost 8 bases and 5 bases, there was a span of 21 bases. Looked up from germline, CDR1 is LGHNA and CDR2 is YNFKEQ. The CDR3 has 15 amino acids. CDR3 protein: CASAPGLAPEETQYF. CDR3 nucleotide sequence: TGTGCCAGCGCCCCGGGCCTAGCACCAGAGGAGACCCAGTACTTC.

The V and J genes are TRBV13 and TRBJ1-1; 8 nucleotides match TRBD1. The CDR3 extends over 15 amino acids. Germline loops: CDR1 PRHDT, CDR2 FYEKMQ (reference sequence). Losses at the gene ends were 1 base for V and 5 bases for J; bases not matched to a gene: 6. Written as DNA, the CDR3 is TGTGCCAGCAGCTTAGAGGACAGGGTAGGGACTGAAGCTTTCTTT. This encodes CASSLEDRVGTEAFF.

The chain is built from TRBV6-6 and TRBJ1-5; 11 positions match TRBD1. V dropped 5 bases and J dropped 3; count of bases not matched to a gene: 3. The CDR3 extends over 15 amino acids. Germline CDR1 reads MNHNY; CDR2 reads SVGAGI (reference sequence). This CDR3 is CASSGGQGANQPQHF. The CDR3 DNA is TGTGCCAGCAGTGGAGGACAGGGGGCCAATCAGCCCCAGCATTTT.

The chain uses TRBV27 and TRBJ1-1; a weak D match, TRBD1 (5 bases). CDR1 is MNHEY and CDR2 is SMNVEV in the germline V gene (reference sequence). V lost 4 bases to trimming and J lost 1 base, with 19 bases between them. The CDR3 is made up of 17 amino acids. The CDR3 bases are TGTGCCAGCAGTTCGACCCTAACCGGGGGATGGAACACTGAAGCTTTCTTT. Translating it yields CASSSTLTGGWNTEAFF.

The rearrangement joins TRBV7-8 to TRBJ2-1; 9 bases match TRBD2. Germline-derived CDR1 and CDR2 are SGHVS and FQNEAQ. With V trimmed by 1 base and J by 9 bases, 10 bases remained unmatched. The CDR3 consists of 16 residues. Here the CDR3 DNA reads TGTGCCAGCAGCTTAGGTTGGCCGGGACTAGCAATTGAGCAGTTCTTC. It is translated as CASSLGWPGLAIEQFF.

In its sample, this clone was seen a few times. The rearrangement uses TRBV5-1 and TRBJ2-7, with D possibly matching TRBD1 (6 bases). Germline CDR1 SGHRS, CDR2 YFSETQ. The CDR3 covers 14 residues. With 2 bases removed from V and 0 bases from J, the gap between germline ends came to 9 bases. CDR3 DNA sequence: TGCGCCAGCAGCTTTACAGGGACCTCCTACGAGCAGTACTTC. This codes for CASSFTGTSYEQYF.

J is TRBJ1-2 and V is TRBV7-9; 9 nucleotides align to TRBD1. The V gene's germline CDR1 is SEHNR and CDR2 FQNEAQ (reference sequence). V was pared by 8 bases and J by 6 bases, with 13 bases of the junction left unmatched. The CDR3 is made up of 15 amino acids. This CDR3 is CASVPLDRGRDGYTF. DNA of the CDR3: TGTGCCAGCGTACCCCTGGACAGGGGACGAGATGGCTACACCTTC. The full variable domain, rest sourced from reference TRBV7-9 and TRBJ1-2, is DTGVSQNPRHKITKRGQNVTFRCDPISEHNRLYWYRQTLGQGPEFLTYFQNEAQLEKSRLLSDRFSAERPKGSFSTLEIQRTEQGDSAMYLCASVPLDRGRDGYTFGSGTRLTVV.

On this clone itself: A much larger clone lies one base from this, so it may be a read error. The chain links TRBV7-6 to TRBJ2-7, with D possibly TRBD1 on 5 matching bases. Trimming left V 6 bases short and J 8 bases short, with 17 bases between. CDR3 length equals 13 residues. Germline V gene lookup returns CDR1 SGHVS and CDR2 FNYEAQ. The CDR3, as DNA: TGTGCCAGCAGTTTGACAGTAGATACGAAGCAGTACTTC. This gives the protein CASSLTVDTKQYF. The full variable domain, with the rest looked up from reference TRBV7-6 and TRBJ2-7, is GAGVSQSPRYKVTKRGQDVALRCDPISGHVSLYWYRQALGQGPEFLTYFNYEAQQDKSGLPNDRFSAERPEGSISTLTIQRTEQRDSAMYRCASSLTVDTKQYFGPGTRLTVT.

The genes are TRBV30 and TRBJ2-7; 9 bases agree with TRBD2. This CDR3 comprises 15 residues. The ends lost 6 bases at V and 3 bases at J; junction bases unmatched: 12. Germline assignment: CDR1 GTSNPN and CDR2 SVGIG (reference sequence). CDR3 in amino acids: CACTMTSGAFYEQYF. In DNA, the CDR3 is TGTGCCTGTACTATGACTAGCGGAGCCTTCTACGAGCAGTACTTC.